This TCR beta chain was profiled in a study of cytomegalovirus exposure and HLA in healthy donors. About the study: Among about 179 million T cells, an earlier analysis found around 100 million unique TCR beta sequences.

13 Jbeta primers and 60 Vbeta primers were used for the PCR. Data came from immunoSEQ multiplex PCR; TCRdb stores just in-frame clones and leaves some out. In the table there are 150,000 or so clones, roughly 80% of which are singletons. This clone was recorded a few times. What it recognizes is unknown. General study findings and limits: A prior analysis recorded that most TCR beta V segments were productive about 87% or about 30% of the time.

V lost 3 bases and J lost 8; bases outside the gene matches: 18. The germline gives CDR1 MDHEN, CDR2 SYDVKM. The CDR3 loop spans 18 amino acids. The sequence was obtained from a woman younger than 30 in good health and CMV-seronegative. The chain recombines TRBV28 with TRBJ1-2, with 10 bases matching TRBD1. The specimen sequenced was PBMCs. CDR3: CASSLWGDRGPSRGGYTF. The CDR3, as DNA: TGTGCCAGCAGTTTGTGGGGGGACAGGGGCCCGAGTCGTGGGGGCTACACCTTC.